These 11 T cell receptor beta chains originate from one sample sequenced in a study of post-analysis software for immune sequencing data. General observations from the study: TRBV5-6, TRBV5-1 and TRBV20-1 were among roughly 5 TRBV segments more frequent in patients than controls.

The TCR beta cDNA libraries contained unique molecular identifiers. TCRdb used MiXCR to reprocess the PCR reads, holding one entry per CDR3 protein. The data show hundreds of thousands of distinct CDR3 sequences, less than 35% seen once. These receptors lack a known antigen. The specimen sequenced was blood. The receptors were gathered from a girl aged 10 to 17 with multiple sclerosis.

The CDR3 region is CSASLDREVTEAFF. The CDR3 DNA sequence: TGCAGTGCTAGTCTTGACAGGGAGGTAACTGAAGCTTTCTTT. V gene TRBV20-1 combines with J gene TRBJ1-1; TRBD1 matches 7 bases. The CDR3 length is 14 residues. Germline V CDR1 and CDR2: DFQATT, SNEGSKA (reference sequence). V lost 3 bases, J lost 5 bases, and 9 bases stayed unmatched.

This clonotype appeared a few times. This chain joins TRBV20-1 and TRBJ2-3; TRBD2 agrees at 7 bases. Germline loops: CDR1 DFQATT, CDR2 SNEGSKA (reference sequence). Germline trimming cut 1 base from V and 4 bases from J; bases unmatched to any gene: 2. The CDR3 runs 13 residues. CDR3 amino acids: CSARAAGPDTQYF. In nucleotides, the CDR3 is TGCAGTGCTAGAGCAGCGGGGCCAGATACGCAGTATTTT.

As regards this clonotype: A clone one base away is much larger, so this may be a read error. The J gene is TRBJ2-5, the V gene TRBV9, with D tentatively TRBD2 (5 bases). CDR1 SGDLS and CDR2 YYNGEE come from the germline V gene. CDR3 length equals 14 residues. Trimming took off 3 bases at V and 5 bases at J, with 14 bases between the two ends. CDR3 sequence reads: CASSDQDRGETQYF. The CDR3 nucleotides read TGTGCCAGCAGCGACCAGGATCGCGGGGAGACCCAGTACTTC.

A few counts support this clonotype. The V gene is TRBV20-1, the J gene TRBJ1-1, with D tentatively TRBD1 (5 bases). V lost 3 bases to trimming and J lost 4 bases, with 24 bases between them. The CDR3 totals 17 residues. Germline CDR1 is DFQATT and CDR2 is SNEGSKA (reference sequence). The CDR3 sequence: CSARWYRRAGSVTEAFF. The CDR3 DNA reads as TGCAGTGCTAGGTGGTATAGGAGGGCAGGGAGTGTCACTGAAGCTTTCTTT.

The gene calls are TRBV27 and TRBJ2-5; 7 bases are a match to TRBD2. Germline V gene data show CDR1 as MNHEY and CDR2 as SMNVEV (reference sequence). Trimming at V came to 3 bases and at J to 2 bases, leaving 9 bases not matched to a gene. This CDR3 is built from 16 residues. CDR3 sequence: CASSFIREGSQETQYF. The CDR3 DNA reads as TGTGCCAGCAGTTTTATCAGGGAGGGGTCTCAAGAGACCCAGTACTTC.

In this sample, this clonotype turned up a few times. The rearrangement joins TRBV24-1 to TRBJ2-3; possibly TRBD1 for D (5 bases). This CDR3 contains 14 residues. The germline V and J ends were trimmed by 4 bases and 7 bases, with 14 bases remaining between them. Per the germline V gene, CDR1 is KGHDR and CDR2 is SFDVKD. The CDR3 is CATSDPDSVNTQYF. DNA for the CDR3: TGTGCCACCAGTGACCCTGACAGTGTTAATACGCAGTATTTT.

This clonotype was seen more than once but under ten times. The gene calls are TRBV6-5 and TRBJ1-2, with 7 bases matching TRBD1. Germline CDR1 reads MNHEY; CDR2 reads SVGAGI. This CDR3 region has 14 residues. The J segment lost 7 bases and the V segment lost 5 bases, leaving 10 bases of the junction unmatched. The CDR3 loop is CASSTRQGIGGYTF. The DNA of the CDR3 is TGTGCCAGCAGTACCCGACAGGGAATCGGTGGCTACACCTTC.

Of note for this clonotype: One end of the junction fails to match germline, which may point to a read error. V and J are TRBV5-5 and TRBJ2-1; D uncertain. CDR3 size: 13 residues. The germline gives CDR1 SGHKS, CDR2 YYEKEE (reference sequence). CDR3 loop: CASSLPAHNKQFF. The CDR3 DNA is TGTGCCAGCAGCTTACCGGCGCACAATAAGCAGTTCTTC.

This clonotype has more than one count but fewer than ten. CDR3 sequence reads: CASSVVGQQDTQYF. For the CDR3, the DNA is TGTGCCAGCAGCGTGGTGGGACAGCAAGATACGCAGTATTTT. The chain joins TRBV9 to TRBJ2-3, with 7 bases aligning to TRBD1. Trimming at V came to 2 bases and at J to 5 bases, leaving 5 bases not matched to a gene. The CDR3 totals 14 residues. Per germline, CDR1 SGDLS and CDR2 YYNGEE.

This clonotype was seen many times. This rearrangement joins TRBV29-1 to TRBJ1-2; D is ambiguous. Germline loops: CDR1 SQVTM, CDR2 ANQGSEA. The V and J ends lost 4 bases and 2 bases respectively, with 5 bases between them. The CDR3 is made up of 11 amino acids. As DNA, the CDR3 is TGCAGCGTTGGTTCAAACTATGGCTACACCTTC. Translated: CSVGSNYGYTF.

Written as DNA, the CDR3 is TGTGCCAACAGACGACGGACAGTACAAGAGACCCAGTACTTC. It translates to CANRRRTVQETQYF. The V call is TRBV6-2 or TRBV6-3, the J call TRBJ2-5; a possible D gene is TRBD1 (6 bases). This CDR3 region has 14 residues. V was clipped by 10 bases and J by 2 bases, with 17 bases between them. In germline, CDR1 is MNHEY, CDR2 SVGEGT.